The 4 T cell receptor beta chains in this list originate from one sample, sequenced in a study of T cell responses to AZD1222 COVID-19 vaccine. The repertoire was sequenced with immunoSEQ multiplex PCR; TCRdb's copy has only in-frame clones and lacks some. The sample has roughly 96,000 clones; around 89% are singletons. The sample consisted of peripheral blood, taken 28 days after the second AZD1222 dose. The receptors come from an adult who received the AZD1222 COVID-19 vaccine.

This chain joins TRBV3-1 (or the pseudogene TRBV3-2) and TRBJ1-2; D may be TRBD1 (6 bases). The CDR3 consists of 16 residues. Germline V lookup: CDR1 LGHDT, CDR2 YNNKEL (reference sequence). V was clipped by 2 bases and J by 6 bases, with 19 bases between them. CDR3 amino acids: CASSQSLQGLEDGYTF. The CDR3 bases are TGTGCCAGCAGCCAATCTTTACAGGGTCTAGAGGATGGCTACACCTTC.

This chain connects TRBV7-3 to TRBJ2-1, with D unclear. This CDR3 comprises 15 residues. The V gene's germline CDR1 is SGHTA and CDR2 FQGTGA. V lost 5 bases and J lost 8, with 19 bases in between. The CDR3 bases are TGTGCCAGCAGCCATCCCACTCGTGGGGTCGATGAGCAGTTCTTC. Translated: CASSHPTRGVDEQFF. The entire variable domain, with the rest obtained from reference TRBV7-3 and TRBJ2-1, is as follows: GAGVSQTPSNKVTEKGKYVELRCDPISGHTALYWYRQSLGQGPEFLIYFQGTGAADDSGLPNDRFFAVRPEGSVSTLKIQRTERGDSAVYLCASSHPTRGVDEQFFGPGTRLTVL.

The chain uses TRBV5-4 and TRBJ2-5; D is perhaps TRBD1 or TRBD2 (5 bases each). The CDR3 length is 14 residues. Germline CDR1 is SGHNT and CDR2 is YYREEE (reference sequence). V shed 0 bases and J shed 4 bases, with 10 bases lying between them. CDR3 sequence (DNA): TGTGCCAGCAGCTTGGCAGGGACCCTAGAGACCCAGTACTTC. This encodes CASSLAGTLETQYF.

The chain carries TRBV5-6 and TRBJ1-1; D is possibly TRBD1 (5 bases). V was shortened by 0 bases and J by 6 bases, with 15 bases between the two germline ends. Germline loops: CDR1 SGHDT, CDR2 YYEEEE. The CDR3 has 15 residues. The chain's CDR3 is CASSLAKWQGSEAFF. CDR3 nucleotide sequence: TGTGCCAGCAGCTTGGCCAAGTGGCAGGGTTCTGAAGCTTTCTTT. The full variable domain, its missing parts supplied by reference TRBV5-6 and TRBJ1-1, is DAGVTQSPTHLIKTRGQQVTLRCSPKSGHDTVSWYQQALGQGPQFIFQYYEEEERQRGNFPDRFSGHQFPNYSSELNVNALLLGDSALYLCASSLAKWQGSEAFFGQGTRLTVV.